This T cell receptor beta chain was sequenced for a study of blood T cell repertoires in COVID-19. Study information: Spain, Italy and the United States supplied samples that represented acute and convalescent COVID-19. Sources were T cells, B-cell-depleted T cells, or PBMCs; the material itself was cDNA or gDNA.

Trimming took off 2 bases at V and 6 bases at J, with 10 bases between the two ends. CDR3 size: 13 residues. Per the germline V gene, CDR1 is MNHNY and CDR2 is SVGAGI (reference sequence). This clone was counted a single time. In the authors' workflow: Reference gene primer amplification gave nucleated cell count estimates. Repertoires were generated with immunoSEQ multiplex PCR, while TCRdb's copy carries only in-frame clones and drops some. From that table come the V and J calls and clone size; the DNA was used to work out D and trimming. This table holds about 380,000 clones, around 85% found once.

The receptor's source is a woman younger than 35 with acute or convalescent COVID-19. The genes are TRBV6-6 and TRBJ1-2; a possible D gene is TRBD1 (5 bases). Sequences were obtained from peripheral blood. The CDR3, as DNA: TGTGCCAGCAGTTACCCTAAGACAGATGGCTACACCTTC. This gives the protein CASSYPKTDGYTF.